One and the same sample provided the 22 T cell receptor beta chains below, sequenced in a study of OX40 agonist ivuxolimab in advanced cancers. Some clones are missing from TCRdb's copy, which holds only in-frame ones; the method was immunoSEQ multiplex PCR. The sample has about 79,000 clones, approximately 92% seen once. The specimen was CD4+ or CD8+ T cells sorted from blood, collected in a trial of the OX40 agonist ivuxolimab. These receptors all stem from an adult with an advanced solid tumor such as melanoma, head and neck, liver or kidney cancer.

CDR3 sequence: CASSPEEWTSDGNNEQFF. DNA for the CDR3: TGTGCCAGCAGCCCGGAAGAATGGACCAGCGACGGGAACAATGAGCAGTTCTTC. The J gene is TRBJ2-1, the V gene TRBV28; tentatively, D is TRBD2 (5 bases). Germline V gene lookup returns CDR1 MDHEN and CDR2 SYDVKM. The CDR3 loop spans 18 amino acids. Deletions cut 6 bases from V and 5 bases from J, with 26 bases between.

This chain joins TRBV12-5 and TRBJ2-7; TRBD1 might be the D (5 bases). The V end was cut by 3 bases, the J end by 6 bases, with 15 bases between. This CDR3 has 14 amino acids. Germline CDR1 is LGHNT and CDR2 is FRNRAP. The CDR3 spells CASGFSRADAEQYF. Here the CDR3 DNA reads TGTGCTAGTGGTTTTAGCAGGGCCGACGCCGAGCAGTACTTC.

The chain joins TRBV5-4 to TRBJ2-7; 8 positions agree with TRBD2. J was trimmed by 1 base and V by 4 bases; bases with no gene match: 4. The CDR3 spans 14 residues. Germline lookup yields CDR1 SGHNT and CDR2 YYREEE (reference sequence). The CDR3 nucleotides read TGTGCCAGCAGCCAACGGGGGGGGTCCTACGAGCAGTACTTC. This gives the protein CASSQRGGSYEQYF. The full variable domain, in which reference TRBV5-4 and TRBJ2-7 provide the parts outside the CDR3, is ETGVTQSPTHLIKTRGQQVTLRCSSQSGHNTVSWYQQALGQGPQFIFQYYREEENGRGNFPPRFSGLQFPNYSSELNVNALELDDSALYLCASSQRGGSYEQYFGPGTRLTVT.

The gene calls are TRBV6-6 and TRBJ1-2, with D perhaps TRBD1 (5 bases). Germline V gene data show CDR1 as MNHNY and CDR2 as SVGAGI (reference sequence). The CDR3 runs 13 residues. Trimming pared 4 bases from V and 7 bases from J, leaving 13 bases between. CDR3: CASSLSSGAGYTF. The DNA for the CDR3 is TGTGCCAGCAGTTTATCCTCCGGGGCTGGCTACACCTTC.

In this sample, this clone turned up once. The gene calls are TRBV5-1 and TRBJ2-1, with 11 bases aligning to TRBD1. The CDR3 spans 16 residues. CDR1 is SGHRS, CDR2 YFSETQ, per germline. Trimming took 2 bases from V and 8 from J; bases not matched to a gene: 9. The CDR3 DNA follows: TGCGCCAGCAGCTTAGAGGCCGGACAGGGGGCTTATGAGCAGTTCTTC. This sequence encodes CASSLEAGQGAYEQFF.

This chain joins TRBV6-5 and TRBJ1-5; maybe TRBD1 (5 bases). V was trimmed by 0 bases and J by 11 bases, leaving 14 bases between them. The CDR3 covers 14 residues. Looked up from germline, CDR1 is MNHEY and CDR2 is SVGAGI. The CDR3 DNA sequence: TGTGCCAGCAGTTACTCGAAGGGGTTAGGAGCCCAGCATTTT. As protein: CASSYSKGLGAQHF.

The genes are TRBV5-4 and TRBJ2-3; D is unresolved. Per the germline V gene, CDR1 is SGHNT and CDR2 is YYREEE (reference sequence). V gave up 4 bases and J gave up 2 bases, with 5 bases separating them. CDR3 length equals 12 residues. CDR3 in amino acids: CASSTYTDTQYF. The CDR3 DNA reads TGTGCCAGCAGCACTTACACAGATACGCAGTATTTT.

This clone showed up just a few times. The chain links TRBV5-1 to TRBJ1-1, with D uncertain. This CDR3 has 13 amino acids. Germline lookup yields CDR1 SGHRS and CDR2 YFSETQ. V lost 5 bases, J lost 1 base, and 9 bases lay in between. DNA for the CDR3: TGCGCCAGCAGTTTAACAGAGAACACTGAAGCTTTCTTT. Translation: CASSLTENTEAFF.

V and J are TRBV2 and TRBJ1-5; TRBD1 is a possible D gene (5 bases). Germline assignment: CDR1 SNHLY and CDR2 FYNNEI. Trimming removed 7 bases from V and 0 bases from J, with 16 bases in between. The CDR3 has 16 amino acids. CDR3 loop: CASNLRDGNSNQPQHF. The CDR3, as DNA: TGTGCCAGCAACCTGCGGGACGGTAATAGCAATCAGCCCCAGCATTTT.

The V call is TRBV27, the J call TRBJ1-1; 9 nucleotides agree with TRBD1. The germline V gene has CDR1 MNHEY and CDR2 SMNVEV (reference sequence). V shed 5 bases and J 4 bases; nucleotides not matched to a gene: 5. The CDR3 has 14 residues. In DNA form, the CDR3 reads TGTGCCAGCAGTCCCCGGGACAGGGTCACTGAAGCTTTCTTT. This sequence encodes CASSPRDRVTEAFF.

The genes are TRBV5-8 and TRBJ2-6; possibly TRBD1 or TRBD2 for D (5 bases each). Per the germline V gene, CDR1 is SGHTS and CDR2 is YDEGEE. The length of the CDR3 is 15 residues. With 2 bases removed from V and 2 bases from J, the gap between germline ends came to 8 bases. The CDR3 reads CASSLRGAGANVLTF. The CDR3 DNA reads as TGTGCCAGCAGCTTAAGGGGAGCTGGGGCCAACGTCCTGACTTTC.

The chain couples TRBV7-9 to TRBJ2-1; no clear D gene. Trimming removed 1 base at V and 9 bases at J, with 7 bases between. Looked up from germline, CDR1 is SEHNR and CDR2 is FQNEAQ (reference sequence). There are 12 residues in the CDR3. CDR3 coding DNA: TGTGCCAGCAGCTTAGGATTTGGTGAGCAGTTCTTC. Translated, it gives CASSLGFGEQFF.

This chain links TRBV5-4 with TRBJ2-3; maybe TRBD1 (6 bases). From germline, CDR1 is SGHNT and CDR2 YYREEE (reference sequence). The CDR3 contains 17 residues. The ends were cut back, 0 bases at V and 3 bases at J, with 17 bases in the middle. The CDR3 loop reads CASSLVAGQGRTDTQYF. CDR3 in DNA: TGTGCCAGCAGCTTGGTGGCAGGGCAGGGGCGGACAGATACGCAGTATTTT.

The rearrangement joins TRBV27 to TRBJ2-6, with no clear D. The V and J ends lost 5 bases and 2 bases respectively, with 10 bases between them. The CDR3 sequence is 15 residues long. Looked up from germline, CDR1 is MNHEY and CDR2 is SMNVEV (reference sequence). This chain's CDR3 is CASSPRSAGANVLTF. The CDR3 DNA reads as TGTGCCAGCAGTCCCAGGAGCGCTGGGGCCAACGTCCTGACTTTC.

This rearrangement joins TRBV7-2 to TRBJ2-7, with TRBD2 matching 7 bases. Germline V CDR1 and CDR2: SGHTA, FQGNSA. V lost 5 bases, J lost 5 bases, and 12 bases stayed unmatched. The CDR3 has 15 amino acids. The CDR3 reads CASSPPGPGRNEQYF. CDR3 bases: TGTGCCAGCAGCCCCCCGGGCCCCGGGAGGAACGAGCAGTACTTC.

The genes are TRBV28 and TRBJ1-1; D is unclear. The V end lost 2 bases, the J end lost 2 bases, and 12 bases lay between the germline ends. From germline, CDR1 is MDHEN and CDR2 SYDVKM. This CDR3 has 15 residues. This CDR3 reads CASSLRPQTNTEAFF. In DNA, the CDR3 is TGTGCCAGCAGTTTAAGGCCCCAGACAAACACTGAAGCTTTCTTT.

The DNA for the CDR3 is TGTGCCATCAATGGGAATACTAACTATGGCTACACCTTC. Translated, it gives CAINGNTNYGYTF. The rearrangement links TRBV10-3 to TRBJ1-2, with unresolved D. V dropped 7 bases and J dropped 0 bases, with 9 bases sitting between them. The CDR3 consists of 13 residues. Germline CDR1 reads ENHRY; CDR2 reads SYGVKD.

J is TRBJ1-1 and V is TRBV7-9; D not certain. CDR1 SEHNR and CDR2 FQNEAQ come from the germline V gene (reference sequence). The V and J ends lost 5 bases and 8 bases respectively, with 12 bases between them. The CDR3 covers 12 residues. CDR3 region: CASSVQYGEAFF. For the CDR3, the DNA is TGTGCCAGCAGCGTGCAGTACGGAGAAGCTTTCTTT.

In this sample, this clone turned up once. V usage is TRBV10-3 and J usage is TRBJ2-3, with 7 nucleotides matching TRBD2. The germline V gene has CDR1 ENHRY and CDR2 SYGVKD. The CDR3 has 17 amino acids. Trimming removed 11 bases from V and 1 base from J; junction bases left unmatched: 18. The CDR3 region has the DNA TGTGCCGTAGGAGCGGGAATTATGGTCGGTGGCACAGATACGCAGTATTTT. The encoded protein is CAVGAGIMVGGTDTQYF.

V usage is TRBV5-1 and J usage is TRBJ1-1, with TRBD1 matching over 11 bases. The germline CDR1 and CDR2 sequences are SGHRS and YFSETQ. V shed 0 bases, J shed 2 bases, and the junction held 6 bases outside the gene matches. This CDR3 comprises 17 residues. The CDR3 region is CASSLVGTGGRNTEAFF. The DNA for the CDR3 is TGCGCCAGCAGCTTGGTGGGGACAGGGGGTAGAAACACTGAAGCTTTCTTT.

This chain joins TRBV19 and TRBJ1-1, with no clear D. CDR1 and CDR2 from the germline V gene are LNHDA and SQIVND (reference sequence). Trimming took 3 bases from V and 6 from J, leaving 5 bases between them. The CDR3 runs 11 residues. The chain's CDR3 is CASSILSEAFF. The CDR3 bases are TGTGCCAGTAGTATTCTTTCTGAAGCTTTCTTT.

V gene TRBV25-1 combines with J gene TRBJ2-7, with 7 bases aligning to TRBD1. The length of the CDR3 is 14 residues. J lost 3 bases, V lost 3 bases, and 5 bases had no gene match. From germline, CDR1 is MGHDK and CDR2 SYGVNS. CDR3: CASSDGGQFYEQYF. CDR3 nucleotides: TGTGCCAGCAGTGATGGGGGACAGTTCTACGAGCAGTACTTC.